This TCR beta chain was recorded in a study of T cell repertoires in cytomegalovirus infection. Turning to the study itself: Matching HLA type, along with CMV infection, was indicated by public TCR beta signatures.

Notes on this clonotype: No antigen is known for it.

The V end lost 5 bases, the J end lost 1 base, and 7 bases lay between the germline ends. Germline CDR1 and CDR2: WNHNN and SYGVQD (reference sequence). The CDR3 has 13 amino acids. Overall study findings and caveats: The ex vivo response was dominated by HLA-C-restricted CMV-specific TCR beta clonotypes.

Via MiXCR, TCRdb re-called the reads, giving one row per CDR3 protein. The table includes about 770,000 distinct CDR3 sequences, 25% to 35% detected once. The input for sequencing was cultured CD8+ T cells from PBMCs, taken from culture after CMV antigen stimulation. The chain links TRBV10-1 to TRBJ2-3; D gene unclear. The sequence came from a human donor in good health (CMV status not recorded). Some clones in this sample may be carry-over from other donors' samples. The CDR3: CASSRLRTDTQYF. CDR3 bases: TGCGCCAGCAGTCGCCTCCGCACAGATACGCAGTATTTT.